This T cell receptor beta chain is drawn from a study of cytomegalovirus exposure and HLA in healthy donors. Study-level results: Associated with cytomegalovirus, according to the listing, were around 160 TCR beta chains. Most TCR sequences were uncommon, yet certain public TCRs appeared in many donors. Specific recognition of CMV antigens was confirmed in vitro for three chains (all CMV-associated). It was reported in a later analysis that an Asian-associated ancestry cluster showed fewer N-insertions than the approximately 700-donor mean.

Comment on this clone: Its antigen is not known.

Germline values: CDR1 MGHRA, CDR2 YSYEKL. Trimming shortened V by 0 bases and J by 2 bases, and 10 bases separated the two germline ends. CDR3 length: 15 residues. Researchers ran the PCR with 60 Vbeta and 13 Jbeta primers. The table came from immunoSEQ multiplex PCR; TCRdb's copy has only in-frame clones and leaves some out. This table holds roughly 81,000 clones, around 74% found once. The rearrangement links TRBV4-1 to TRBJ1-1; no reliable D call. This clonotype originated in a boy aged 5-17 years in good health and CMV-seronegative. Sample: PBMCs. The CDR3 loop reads CASSQDGRGNTEAFF. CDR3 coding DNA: TGCGCCAGCAGCCAAGATGGACGGGGAAACACTGAAGCTTTCTTT.